Sequencing of this T cell receptor beta chain was carried out in a study of cytomegalovirus exposure and HLA in healthy donors. Turning to the study itself: Most genotyped donors, approximately 77% of some 400, had Caucasian-associated genetic ancestry. Study-wide points: When analyzed later, the rates of TCR association showed variation by HLA locus, with DRB1 the most and HLA-C the fewest. A later analysis, which compared TCR beta chains of equal frequency, found the HLA-associated ones more clonally expanded. Based on reports, TCR beta sequences accurately predicted HLA-A and HLA-B alleles for most subjects.

Primers included in the PCR were 60 Vbeta and 13 Jbeta primers. Libraries were prepared by immunoSEQ multiplex PCR; TCRdb keeps only in-frame clonotypes and omits some of them. The table shows around 60,000 clones, with more than 70% occurring only once. With regard to this clone: Its antigen remains unidentified.

Germline CDR1 and CDR2: SGHDT and YYEEEE. This CDR3 comprises 15 residues. The V gene lost 0 bases and the J gene lost 2 bases, with 10 bases spanning the gap. This TCR derives from a man aged 45 to 65 in good health and CMV-seropositive. The sample taken for sequencing was PBMCs. The chain has TRBV5-6 and TRBJ2-3, with D perhaps TRBD1 (6 bases). CDR3 amino acids: CASSLDRVHTDTQYF. The CDR3 coding sequence is TGTGCCAGCAGCTTGGACAGGGTTCACACAGATACGCAGTATTTT.